Each of the 17 T cell receptor beta chains below was sequenced from the same sample in a study of beta chain features in type 1 diabetes. Points from the study as a whole: Shorter TCRB CDR3s, moderately but significantly so, were found in Type 1 diabetes patients in all four CD4+ subsets.

No antigen has been identified for these receptors. Expressed TCRB transcripts were sequenced, since all the RNA that had been isolated was reverse transcribed. Produced via immunoSEQ multiplex PCR; TCRdb's table is partial and in-frame only. This sample has 640,000 or so clones, with over 12% found just once. The source material was naive CD4+ T cells from blood. The receptors here all came from a young man with type 1 diabetes.

This clone has more than one count but fewer than ten. The chain joins TRBV2 to TRBJ2-6; D not resolved. CDR3 size: 15 residues. Trimming took 1 base from V and 0 from J, leaving 4 bases between them. From germline, CDR1 is SNHLY and CDR2 FYNNEI. CDR3 protein: CASSEVRSGANVLTF. The CDR3 DNA reads as TGTGCCAGCAGTGAAGTGCGCTCTGGGGCCAACGTCCTGACTTTC.

This clone was detected only a few times. V usage is TRBV5-4 and J usage is TRBJ2-2; unclear D gene. The germline CDR1 and CDR2 sequences are SGHNT and YYREEE (reference sequence). Trimming cost V 0 bases and J 6 bases, with 3 bases left between them. The CDR3 has 12 amino acids. The DNA for the CDR3 is TGTGCCAGCAGCTTGGATGCCGGGGAGCTGTTTTTT. It yields the protein CASSLDAGELFF.

There are a few counts of this clone. The V gene is TRBV7-8, the J gene TRBJ2-2; D is perhaps TRBD1 or TRBD2 (5 bases each). V lost 5 bases to trimming and J lost 3 bases, with 10 bases between them. CDR1 is SGHVS, CDR2 FQNEAQ, per germline. The CDR3 contains 14 residues. DNA for the CDR3: TGTGCCAGCAGCCCGGGACGTGACACCGGGGAGCTGTTTTTT. Protein: CASSPGRDTGELFF.

This clone was observed a few times. In DNA form, the CDR3 reads TGTGCCAGCAGCCAAGATTTGTCCTACGAGCAGTACTTC. It is translated as CASSQDLSYEQYF. This chain connects TRBV4-2 to TRBJ2-7; D is undetermined. The CDR3 has 13 residues. Germline V lookup: CDR1 LGHNA, CDR2 YNFKEQ. V was clipped by 0 bases and J by 1 base, with 4 bases between them.

V gene TRBV7-9 combines with J gene TRBJ2-1; perhaps D is TRBD1 or TRBD2 (5 bases each). The CDR3 totals 15 residues. Trimming cost V 5 bases and J 5 bases, with 16 bases left between them. Per germline, CDR1 SEHNR and CDR2 FQNEAQ (reference sequence). This CDR3 is CASSKRGSGHNEQFF. The CDR3 DNA is TGTGCCAGCAGCAAAAGAGGATCGGGGCACAATGAGCAGTTCTTC.

The chain is built from TRBV6-5 and TRBJ2-2; D unresolved. The CDR3 spans 12 residues. Trimming cost V 0 bases and J 5 bases, with 1 base left between them. CDR1 MNHEY and CDR2 SVGAGI come from the germline V gene. Here the CDR3 DNA reads TGTGCCAGCAGTTACTCGACCGGGGAGCTGTTTTTT. This codes for CASSYSTGELFF.

This clone was observed a few times. J is TRBJ2-7 and V is TRBV5-6; 9 bases line up with TRBD2. The V segment lost 4 bases and the J segment 0 bases; nucleotides outside the gene matches: 5. The CDR3 extends over 15 amino acids. CDR1 and CDR2 from the germline V gene are SGHDT and YYEEEE. The CDR3 here is CASSVTSGYSYEQYF. DNA for the CDR3: TGTGCCAGCAGCGTGACTAGCGGATACTCCTACGAGCAGTACTTC.

This sequence joins TRBV7-8 and TRBJ1-5, with 7 positions matching TRBD1. Losses at the gene ends were 7 bases for V and 2 bases for J; bases not matched to a gene: 5. CDR1 is SGHVS, CDR2 FQNEAQ, per germline. The CDR3 runs 14 residues. The DNA for the CDR3 is TGTGCCAGCACTAGACAGGGTCGCAATCAGCCCCAGCATTTT. Amino acid sequence: CASTRQGRNQPQHF.

This clone was seen only a few times. Mismatch with germline at one junction end may stem from a read error. This rearrangement joins TRBV11-2 to TRBJ2-7; possibly TRBD2 for D (7 bases). CDR1 is SGHAT and CDR2 is FQNNGV in the germline V gene. The CDR3 length is 12 residues. The CDR3 sequence: CASSLSGRGCLF. CDR3 DNA: TGTGCCAGCAGCTTAAGTGGGAGGGGGTGCCTCTTC.

This clone was recorded a few times. The rearrangement uses TRBV7-9 and TRBJ2-1; the D is unclear. The V gene's germline CDR1 is SEHNR and CDR2 FQNEAQ (reference sequence). The CDR3 runs to 15 residues. V shed 2 bases and J shed 8 bases, with 16 bases lying between them. The CDR3 loop is CASSLSRWGYHEQFF. The DNA of the CDR3 is TGTGCCAGCAGCTTAAGTCGATGGGGTTACCATGAGCAGTTCTTC.

The chain recombines TRBV9 with TRBJ1-1; D is undetermined. The V gene's germline CDR1 is SGDLS and CDR2 YYNGEE. The CDR3 totals 15 residues. Between the trimmed V and J ends, which lost 5 bases and 0 bases, there was a span of 14 bases. CDR3 coding DNA: TGTGCCAGCAGAAAAGGCAAAGGAGTGAACACTGAAGCTTTCTTT. It encodes CASRKGKGVNTEAFF.

The V call is TRBV5-1, the J call TRBJ1-4; no clear D. CDR3 size: 13 residues. Per the germline V gene, CDR1 is SGHRS and CDR2 is YFSETQ. The germline V and J ends were trimmed by 0 bases and 8 bases, with 8 bases remaining between them. CDR3 in DNA: TGCGCCAGCAGCTTGGGGGCTCGCGAAAAACTGTTTTTT. It specifies CASSLGAREKLFF.

This clone was found a few times. V gene TRBV7-2 combines with J gene TRBJ2-3, with a weak D call TRBD1 (5 bases). The CDR3 consists of 14 residues. Germline CDR1 and CDR2: SGHTA and FQGNSA. Trimming took 2 bases from V and 4 from J, leaving 10 bases between them. In DNA form, the CDR3 reads TGTGCCAGCAGCTTAATTCTAGGGGCAGATACGCAGTATTTT. This encodes CASSLILGADTQYF.

The chain combines TRBV29-1 with TRBJ2-1; no clear D gene. From germline, CDR1 is SQVTM and CDR2 ANQGSEA. This CDR3 comprises 10 residues. Trimming pared 2 bases from V and 9 bases from J, leaving 5 bases between. DNA for the CDR3: TGCAGCGTTGAAACGGTTGAGCAGTTCTTC. Its protein is CSVETVEQFF.

The V and J genes are TRBV30 and TRBJ2-3; D ambiguous. The germline V and J ends were trimmed by 2 bases and 6 bases, with 12 bases remaining between them. The CDR3 length is 13 residues. CDR1 is GTSNPN and CDR2 is SVGIG in the germline V gene (reference sequence). The CDR3 sequence is CAWSLLARDTQYF. In DNA form, the CDR3 reads TGTGCCTGGAGTCTTCTCGCTAGGGATACGCAGTATTTT.

The rearrangement links TRBV4-3 to TRBJ1-1; D ambiguous. CDR1 LGHNA and CDR2 YSLEER come from the germline V gene. Trimming left V 0 bases short and J 0 bases short, with 8 bases between. The CDR3 covers 15 residues. CDR3 region: CASSQDRFMNTEAFF. As DNA, the CDR3 is TGCGCCAGCAGCCAAGATAGGTTCATGAACACTGAAGCTTTCTTT.

This clone was picked up a small number of times. One junction end disagrees with the germline gene, perhaps due to a read error. V is TRBV7-9 and J is TRBJ1-4; possible D gene TRBD1, 5 bases. CDR1 SEHNR and CDR2 FQNEAQ come from the germline V gene (reference sequence). The CDR3 loop spans 12 amino acids. The CDR3 loop is CASSPEAGGSIF. The CDR3 DNA reads TGTGCCAGCAGCCCAGAGGCTGGGGGTTCGATTTTT.